This TCR beta chain was sequenced during a study of T cells after yellow fever vaccination. About the study: SMART-Seq v4 Ultra Low Input served to prepare low-cell-number fractions.

This clonotype was detected only a few times. Its matching antigen is unknown. In germline, CDR1 is KGHSH, CDR2 LQKENI. This CDR3 region has 13 residues. V gave up 3 bases and J gave up 5 bases, with 10 bases separating them. Broader study findings: In post-booster samples, most primary-vaccination clones reappeared (approximately 95% CD4, roughly 89% CD8). It was a small share of clonotypes that appeared in both CD4 and CD8 compartments.

They built TCR cDNA with 5'RACE template switching, a step that put in a universal primer site and UMIs. TCRdb re-analysed the 5' RACE reads in MiXCR, keeping a single row per CDR3 protein. The sample carries some 340,000 distinct CDR3 sequences, about 4% recorded once. J is TRBJ1-1 and V is TRBV18; D gene unclear. This TCR derives from a man aged 18 to 30 who received the YFV17D yellow fever vaccine. The material sequenced was PBMCs, taken 5 days after the yellow fever booster vaccination. The CDR3 coding sequence is TGTGCCAGCTCACCTGGCAGGTTAACTGAAGCTTTCTTT. Amino acids: CASSPGRLTEAFF. The full variable domain, rest sourced from reference TRBV18 and TRBJ1-1, is NAGVMQNPRHLVRRRGQEARLRCSPMKGHSHVYWYRQLPEEGLKFMVYLQKENIIDESGMPKERFSAEFPKEGPSILRIQQVVRGDSAAYFCASSPGRLTEAFFGQGTRLTVV.